The 5 T cell receptor beta chains in this list originate from one sample, sequenced in a study of pediatric ulcerative colitis. Produced via immunoSEQ multiplex PCR; TCRdb's table is partial and in-frame only. The sample shows under 45,000 clones, around four fifths of them seen only once. The sample taken for sequencing was blood. Receptor source: a girl between 5 and 17 years old with moderate ulcerative colitis.

This clone was observed a single time. V gene TRBV7-6 combines with J gene TRBJ2-7, with a weak D call TRBD1 (6 bases). Trimming removed 4 bases from V and 6 bases from J, with 22 bases in between. CDR1 SGHVS and CDR2 FNYEAQ come from the germline V gene. The CDR3 is made up of 16 amino acids. CDR3 sequence: CASSWGHPPGISEQYF. CDR3 sequence (DNA): TGTGCCAGCAGCTGGGGACACCCGCCGGGTATCTCCGAGCAGTACTTC.

This clone was counted a single time. V is TRBV6-1 and J is TRBJ2-7; D uncertain. V lost 6 bases and J 2 bases, leaving 11 bases between the germline ends. The CDR3 loop spans 13 amino acids. Germline V gives CDR1 MNHNS, CDR2 SASEGT. This CDR3 reads CASRIEGPYEQYF. The CDR3 DNA sequence: TGTGCCAGCAGGATCGAAGGGCCCTACGAGCAGTACTTC.

V usage is TRBV11-2 and J usage is TRBJ2-1; D is uncertain. Trimming left V 0 bases short and J 1 base short, with 10 bases between. CDR1 and CDR2 from the germline V gene are SGHAT and FQNNGV. CDR3 length: 16 amino acids. The CDR3 DNA sequence: TGTGCCAGCAGCTTAGATTCGTGGGTTTCCTACAATGAGCAGTTCTTC. Translating it yields CASSLDSWVSYNEQFF. The full variable domain, with the rest looked up from reference TRBV11-2 and TRBJ2-1, is EAGVAQSPRYKIIEKRQSVAFWCNPISGHATLYWYQQILGQGPKLLIQFQNNGVVDDSQLPKDRFSAERLKGVDSTLKIQPAKLEDSAVYLCASSLDSWVSYNEQFFGPGTRLTVL.

The chain combines TRBV5-5 with TRBJ2-5, with 7 bases matching TRBD1. CDR3 length equals 18 residues. Germline CDR1 and CDR2: SGHKS and YYEKEE (reference sequence). Trimming took 5 bases from V and 1 from J; bases not matched to a gene: 17. CDR3 in DNA: TGTGCCAGCAGACGCGCCGAGGGCCACAGGGGCCTCCAAGAGACCCAGTACTTC. As protein: CASRRAEGHRGLQETQYF.

The chain uses TRBV5-5 and TRBJ2-7; D call uncertain. Germline-derived CDR1 and CDR2 are SGHKS and YYEKEE (reference sequence). V lost 0 bases, J lost 0 bases, and 4 bases lay in between. The CDR3 consists of 13 residues. The CDR3 reads CASSLDISYEQYF. The DNA for the CDR3 is TGTGCCAGCAGCTTGGACATCTCCTACGAGCAGTACTTC.